This record looks at one TCR beta chain sequence and its context. The germline V gene encodes CDR1 MDHEN and CDR2 SYDVKM. The CDR3 has 13 residues. After removal of 6 bases from V and 14 bases from J, the junction contained 10 bases not matched to a gene. This specimen belongs to a study of blood T cell repertoires in COVID-19. The overall study: The United States, Italy and Spain provided the acute and convalescent COVID-19 samples. PBMCs, B-cell-depleted T cells, or T cells provided the cDNA or gDNA that made up the material.

In the authors' methods: For nucleated cells, counts were estimated from reference gene primer amplification. Produced via immunoSEQ multiplex PCR; TCRdb's table is partial and in-frame only. That table furnishes V, J and clone size, whereas the DNA furnished D and trimming. The data show 200,000 or so clones, about 79% seen once. Sequenced: peripheral blood. J is TRBJ1-4 and V is TRBV28; the match to TRBD1 covers 9 bases. The TCR originated in a human donor in a cohort sampled during active COVID-19. The CDR3 nucleotides read TGTGCCAGCAGCCAAGACAGGGGGAGGCGCCTGTTTTTT. Translation gives CASSQDRGRRLFF.